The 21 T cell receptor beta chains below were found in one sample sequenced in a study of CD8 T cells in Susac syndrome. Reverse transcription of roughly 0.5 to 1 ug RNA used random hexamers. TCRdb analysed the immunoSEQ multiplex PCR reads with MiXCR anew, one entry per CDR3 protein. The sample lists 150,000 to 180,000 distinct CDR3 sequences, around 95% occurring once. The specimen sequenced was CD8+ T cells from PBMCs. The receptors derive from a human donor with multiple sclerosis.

CDR3 in amino acids: CASSGPTGTTSYEQYF. In DNA, the CDR3 is TGTGCCAGCAGCGGCCCTACAGGGACTACGTCCTACGAGCAGTACTTC. The chain links TRBV25-1 to TRBJ2-7; perhaps TRBD2 as D (7 bases). The CDR3 consists of 16 residues. CDR1 is MGHDK, CDR2 SYGVNS, per germline. Trimming shortened V by 6 bases and J by 1 base, and 19 bases separated the two germline ends.

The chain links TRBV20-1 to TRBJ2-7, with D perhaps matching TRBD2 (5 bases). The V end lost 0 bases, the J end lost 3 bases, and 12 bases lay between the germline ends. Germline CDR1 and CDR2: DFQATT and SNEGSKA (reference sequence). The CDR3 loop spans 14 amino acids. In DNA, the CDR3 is TGCAGTGCTAGAGATGTCGGCGACTACTACGAGCAGTACTTC. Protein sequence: CSARDVGDYYEQYF.

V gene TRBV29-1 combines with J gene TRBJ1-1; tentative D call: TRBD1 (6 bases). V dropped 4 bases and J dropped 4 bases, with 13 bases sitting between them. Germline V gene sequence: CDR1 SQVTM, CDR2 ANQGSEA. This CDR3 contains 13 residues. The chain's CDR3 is CSVVQGLSTEAFF. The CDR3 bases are TGCAGCGTTGTTCAGGGGCTAAGCACTGAAGCTTTCTTT.

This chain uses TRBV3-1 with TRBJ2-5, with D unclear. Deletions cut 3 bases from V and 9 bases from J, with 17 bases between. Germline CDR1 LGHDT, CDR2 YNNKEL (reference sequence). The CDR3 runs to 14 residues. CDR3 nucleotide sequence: TGTGCCAGCAGCCAGCTGGCGTGGGAAAGGTCCCAGTACTTC. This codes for CASSQLAWERSQYF.

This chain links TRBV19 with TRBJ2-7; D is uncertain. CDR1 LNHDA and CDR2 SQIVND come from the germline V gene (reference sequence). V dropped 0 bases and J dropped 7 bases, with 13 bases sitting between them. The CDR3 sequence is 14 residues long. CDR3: CASSIDGGPGEQYF. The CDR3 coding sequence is TGTGCCAGTAGTATAGATGGTGGGCCCGGGGAGCAGTACTTC. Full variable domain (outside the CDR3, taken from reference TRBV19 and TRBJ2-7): DGGITQSPKYLFRKEGQNVTLSCEQNLNHDAMYWYRQDPGQGLRLIYYSQIVNDFQKGDIAEGYSVSREKKESFPLTVTSAQKNPTAFYLCASSIDGGPGEQYFGPGTRLTVT.

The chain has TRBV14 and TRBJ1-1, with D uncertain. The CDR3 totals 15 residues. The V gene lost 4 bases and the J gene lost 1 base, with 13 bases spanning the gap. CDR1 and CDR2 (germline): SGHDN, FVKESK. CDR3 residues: CASSPWGMGNTEAFF. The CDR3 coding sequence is TGTGCCAGCAGCCCCTGGGGAATGGGGAACACTGAAGCTTTCTTT.

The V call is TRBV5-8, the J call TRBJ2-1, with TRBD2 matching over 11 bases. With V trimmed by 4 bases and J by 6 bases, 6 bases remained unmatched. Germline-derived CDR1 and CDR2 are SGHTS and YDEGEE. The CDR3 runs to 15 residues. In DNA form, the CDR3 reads TGTGCCAGCAGCGCTGGGACTAGCGGTGGCAATGAGCAGTTCTTC. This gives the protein CASSAGTSGGNEQFF.

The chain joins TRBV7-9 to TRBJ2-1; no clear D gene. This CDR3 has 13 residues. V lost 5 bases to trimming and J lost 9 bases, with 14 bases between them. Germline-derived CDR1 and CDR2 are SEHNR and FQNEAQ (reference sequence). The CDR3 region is CASSPPLLREQFF. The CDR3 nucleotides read TGTGCCAGCAGCCCCCCTCTCCTTCGTGAGCAGTTCTTC. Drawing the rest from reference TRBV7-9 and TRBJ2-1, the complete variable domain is DTGVSQNPRHKITKRGQNVTFRCDPISEHNRLYWYRQTLGQGPEFLTYFQNEAQLEKSRLLSDRFSAERPKGSFSTLEIQRTEQGDSAMYLCASSPPLLREQFFGPGTRLTVL.

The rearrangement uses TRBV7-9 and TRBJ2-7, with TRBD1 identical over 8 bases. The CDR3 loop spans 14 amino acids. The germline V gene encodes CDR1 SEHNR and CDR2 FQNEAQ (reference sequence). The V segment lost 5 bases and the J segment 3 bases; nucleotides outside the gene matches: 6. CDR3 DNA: TGTGCCAGCAGCCCCCAGACAGGGGACTACGAGCAGTACTTC. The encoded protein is CASSPQTGDYEQYF.

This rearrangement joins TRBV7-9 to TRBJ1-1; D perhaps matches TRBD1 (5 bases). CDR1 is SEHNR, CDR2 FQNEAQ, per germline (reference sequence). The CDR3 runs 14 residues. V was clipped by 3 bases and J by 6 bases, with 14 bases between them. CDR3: CASSFHPREPEAFF. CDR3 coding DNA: TGTGCCAGCAGCTTTCATCCCAGGGAACCTGAAGCTTTCTTT.

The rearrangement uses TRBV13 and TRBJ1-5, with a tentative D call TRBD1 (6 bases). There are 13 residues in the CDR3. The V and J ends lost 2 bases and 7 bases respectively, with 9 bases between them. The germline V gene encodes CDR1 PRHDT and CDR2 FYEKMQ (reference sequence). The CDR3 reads CASSLQGRQPQHF. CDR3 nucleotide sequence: TGTGCCAGCAGCTTACAGGGGAGACAGCCCCAGCATTTT.

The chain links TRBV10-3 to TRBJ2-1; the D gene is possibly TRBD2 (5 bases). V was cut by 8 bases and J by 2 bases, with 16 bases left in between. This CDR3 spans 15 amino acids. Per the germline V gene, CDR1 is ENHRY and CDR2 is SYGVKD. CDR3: CAIGGGVGTYNEQFF. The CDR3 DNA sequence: TGTGCCATCGGAGGTGGGGTGGGCACCTACAATGAGCAGTTCTTC.

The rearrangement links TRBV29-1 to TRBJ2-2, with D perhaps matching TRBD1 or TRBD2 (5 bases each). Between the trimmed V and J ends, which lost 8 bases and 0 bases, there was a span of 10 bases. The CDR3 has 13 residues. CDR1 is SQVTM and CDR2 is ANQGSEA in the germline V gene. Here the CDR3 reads CSRGPSNTGELFF. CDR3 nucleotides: TGCAGCAGGGGACCCTCGAACACCGGGGAGCTGTTTTTT.

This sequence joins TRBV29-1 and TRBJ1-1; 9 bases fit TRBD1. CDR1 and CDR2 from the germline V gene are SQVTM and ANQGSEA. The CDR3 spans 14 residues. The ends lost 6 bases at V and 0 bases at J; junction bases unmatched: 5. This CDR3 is CSVTGGAMNTEAFF. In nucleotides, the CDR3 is TGCAGCGTCACAGGGGGCGCGATGAACACTGAAGCTTTCTTT.

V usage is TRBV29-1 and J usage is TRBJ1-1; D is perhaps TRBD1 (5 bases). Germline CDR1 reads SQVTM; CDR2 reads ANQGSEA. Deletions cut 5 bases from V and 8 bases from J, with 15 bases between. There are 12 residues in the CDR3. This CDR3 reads CSVRGSEGEAFF. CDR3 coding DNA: TGCAGCGTTCGTGGATCTGAGGGGGAAGCTTTCTTT. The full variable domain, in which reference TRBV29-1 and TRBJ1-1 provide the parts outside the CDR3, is SAVISQKPSRDICQRGTSLTIQCQVDSQVTMMFWYRQQPGQSLTLIATANQGSEATYESGFVIDKFPISRPNLTFSTLTVSNMSPEDSSIYLCSVRGSEGEAFFGQGTRLTVV.

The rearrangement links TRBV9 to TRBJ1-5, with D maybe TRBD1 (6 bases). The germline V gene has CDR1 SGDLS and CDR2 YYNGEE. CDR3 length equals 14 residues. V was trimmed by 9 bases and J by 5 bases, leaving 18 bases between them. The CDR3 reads CATEKGTTDQPQHF. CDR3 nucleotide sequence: TGTGCCACCGAGAAGGGGACAACCGATCAGCCCCAGCATTTT.

CDR3 bases: TGTGCCAGTACTACAGGAAACTCGCAGCCCCAGCATTTT. Amino acid sequence: CASTTGNSQPQHF. V usage is TRBV19 and J usage is TRBJ1-5; possible D gene TRBD1, 5 bases. V was trimmed by 7 bases and J by 7 bases, leaving 14 bases between them. This CDR3 has 13 residues. From germline, CDR1 is LNHDA and CDR2 SQIVND (reference sequence).

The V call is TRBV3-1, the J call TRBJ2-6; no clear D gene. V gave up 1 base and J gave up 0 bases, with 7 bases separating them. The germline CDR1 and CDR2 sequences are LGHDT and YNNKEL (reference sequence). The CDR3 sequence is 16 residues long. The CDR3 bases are TGTGCCAGCAGCCAAGGCACGGTCTCTGGGGCCAACGTCCTGACTTTC. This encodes CASSQGTVSGANVLTF. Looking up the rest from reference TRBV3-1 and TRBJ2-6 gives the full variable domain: DTAVSQTPKYLVTQMGNDKSIKCEQNLGHDTMYWYKQDSKKFLKIMFSYNNKELIINETVPNRFSPKSPDKAHLNLHINSLELGDSAVYFCASSQGTVSGANVLTFGAGSRLTVL.

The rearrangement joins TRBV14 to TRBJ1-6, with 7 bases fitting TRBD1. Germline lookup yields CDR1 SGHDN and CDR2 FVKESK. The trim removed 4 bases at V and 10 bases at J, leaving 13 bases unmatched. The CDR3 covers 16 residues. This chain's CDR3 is CASSLSPGTAESPLHF. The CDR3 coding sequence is TGTGCCAGCAGCCTTTCGCCCGGGACAGCGGAGTCACCCCTCCACTTT.

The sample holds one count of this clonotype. Here the CDR3 reads CASSSFGDGPGANVLTF. CDR3 coding DNA: TGTGCCAGCAGCTCCTTCGGGGACGGACCTGGGGCCAACGTCCTGACTTTC. The rearrangement links TRBV7-9 to TRBJ2-6; tentatively, D is TRBD1 or TRBD2 (5 bases each). From germline, CDR1 is SEHNR and CDR2 FQNEAQ (reference sequence). The CDR3 has 17 amino acids. V shed 4 bases and J shed 2 bases, with 15 bases lying between them.

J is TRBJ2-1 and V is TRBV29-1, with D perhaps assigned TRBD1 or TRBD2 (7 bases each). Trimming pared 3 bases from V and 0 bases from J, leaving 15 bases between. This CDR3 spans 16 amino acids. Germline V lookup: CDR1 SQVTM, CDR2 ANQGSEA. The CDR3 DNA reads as TGCAGCGTTGACGGGGGGACAGCGAGCTCCTACAATGAGCAGTTCTTC. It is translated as CSVDGGTASSYNEQFF.